This T cell receptor (beta chain) was sequenced for a study of T-cell reconstitution after alpha-beta-depleted transplantation in children. This clonotype was observed a handful of times. Its antigen is not known. This CDR3 region has 15 residues. Germline V gives CDR1 SGHRS, CDR2 YFSETQ. Trimming removed 0 bases from V and 7 bases from J; junction bases left unmatched: 6. It was with unique molecular identifiers that the TCRbeta library was prepared. MiXCR was run by TCRdb on the PCR reads, yielding one entry per CDR3 protein. The sample records 60,000 to 100,000 distinct CDR3 sequences, 15% to 20% being singletons. Overall study results and limits: Among T cells one year after transplant, newly produced cells accounted for most counts and diversity. Two months or so post-transplant, alpha-beta T cells reportedly derived from several hundred expanded graft clones. TCRbeta diversity was high at day 60 in some patients (a result of surviving recipient T cells and thymic progenitors).

The chain has TRBV5-1 and TRBJ2-1; 8 bases line up with TRBD2. The clonotype originates from a male patient aged 2-15 years who had a stem cell transplant for acute lymphoblastic leukemia, so the T cells may come from the graft donor. The sample consisted of PBMCs, mostly from graft donor cells, taken 360 days after TCRalphabeta/CD19-depleted stem cell transplant. For the CDR3, the DNA is TGCGCCAGCAGCTTGGGGTTAGCGGGATGGAATGAGCAGTTCTTC. Protein product: CASSLGLAGWNEQFF.